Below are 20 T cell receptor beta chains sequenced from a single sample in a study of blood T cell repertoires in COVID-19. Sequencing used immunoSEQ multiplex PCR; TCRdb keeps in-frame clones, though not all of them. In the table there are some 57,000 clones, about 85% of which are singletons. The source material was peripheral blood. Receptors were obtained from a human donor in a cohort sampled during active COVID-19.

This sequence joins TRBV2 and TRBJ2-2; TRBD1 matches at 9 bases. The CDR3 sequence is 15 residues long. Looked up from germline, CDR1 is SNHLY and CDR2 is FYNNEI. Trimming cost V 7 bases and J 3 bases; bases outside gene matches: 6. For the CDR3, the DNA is TGTGCCAGCACCCTGGGACAGGGCCACACCGGGGAGCTGTTTTTT. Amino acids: CASTLGQGHTGELFF. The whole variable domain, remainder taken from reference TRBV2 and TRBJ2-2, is EPEVTQTPSHQVTQMGQEVILRCVPISNHLYFYWYRQILGQKVEFLVSFYNNEISEKSEIFDDQFSVERPDGSNFTLKIRSTKLEDSAMYFCASTLGQGHTGELFFGEGSRLTVL.

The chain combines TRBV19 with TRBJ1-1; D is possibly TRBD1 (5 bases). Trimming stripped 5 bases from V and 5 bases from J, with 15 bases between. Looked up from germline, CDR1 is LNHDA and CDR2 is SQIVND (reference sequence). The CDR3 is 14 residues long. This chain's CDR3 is CASSLGGSLTEAFF. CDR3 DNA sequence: TGTGCCAGTAGTTTGGGGGGTAGCCTTACTGAAGCTTTCTTT.

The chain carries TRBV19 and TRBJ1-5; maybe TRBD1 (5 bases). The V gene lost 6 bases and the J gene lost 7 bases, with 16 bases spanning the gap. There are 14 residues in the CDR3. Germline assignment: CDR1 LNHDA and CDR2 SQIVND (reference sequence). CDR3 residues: CASRSLQGWQPQHF. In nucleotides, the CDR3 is TGTGCCAGTAGGTCCCTCCAGGGCTGGCAGCCCCAGCATTTT. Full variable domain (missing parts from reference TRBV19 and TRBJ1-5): DGGITQSPKYLFRKEGQNVTLSCEQNLNHDAMYWYRQDPGQGLRLIYYSQIVNDFQKGDIAEGYSVSREKKESFPLTVTSAQKNPTAFYLCASRSLQGWQPQHFGDGTRLSIL.

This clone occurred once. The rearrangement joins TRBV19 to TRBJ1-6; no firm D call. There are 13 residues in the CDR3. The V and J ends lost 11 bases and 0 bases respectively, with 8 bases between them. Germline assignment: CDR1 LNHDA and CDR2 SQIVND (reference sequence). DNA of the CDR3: TGTGCCTCCGGCGGCTCCTATAATTCACCCCTCCACTTT. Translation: CASGGSYNSPLHF.

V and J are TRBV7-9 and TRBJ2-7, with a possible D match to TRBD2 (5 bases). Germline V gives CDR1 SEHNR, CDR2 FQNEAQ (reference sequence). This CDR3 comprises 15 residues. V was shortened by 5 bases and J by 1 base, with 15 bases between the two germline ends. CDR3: CASSPPRTASYEQYF. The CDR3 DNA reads TGTGCCAGCAGCCCCCCTCGGACTGCGTCCTACGAGCAGTACTTC.

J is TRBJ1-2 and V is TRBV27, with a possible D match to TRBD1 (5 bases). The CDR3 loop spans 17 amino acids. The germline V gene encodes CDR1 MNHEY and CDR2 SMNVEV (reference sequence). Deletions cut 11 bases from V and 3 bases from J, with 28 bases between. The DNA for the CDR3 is TGTGCCGCCGGCCCCTTGACTTTTGCAGGGATGGACTATGGCTACACCTTC. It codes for CAAGPLTFAGMDYGYTF.

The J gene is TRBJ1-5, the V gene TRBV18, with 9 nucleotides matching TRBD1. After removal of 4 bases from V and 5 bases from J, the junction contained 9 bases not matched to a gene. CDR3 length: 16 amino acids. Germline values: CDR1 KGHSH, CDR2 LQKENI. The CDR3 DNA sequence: TGTGCCAGCTCACTCTCCTTGGACAGGGGTCATCAGCCCCAGCATTTT. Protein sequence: CASSLSLDRGHQPQHF.

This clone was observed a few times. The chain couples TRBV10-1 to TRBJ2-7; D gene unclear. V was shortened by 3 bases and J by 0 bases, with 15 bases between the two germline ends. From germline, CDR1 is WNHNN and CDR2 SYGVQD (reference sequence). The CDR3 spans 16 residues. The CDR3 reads CASSDIEAESSYEQYF. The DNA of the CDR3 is TGCGCCAGCAGTGATATAGAGGCAGAGAGCTCCTACGAGCAGTACTTC.

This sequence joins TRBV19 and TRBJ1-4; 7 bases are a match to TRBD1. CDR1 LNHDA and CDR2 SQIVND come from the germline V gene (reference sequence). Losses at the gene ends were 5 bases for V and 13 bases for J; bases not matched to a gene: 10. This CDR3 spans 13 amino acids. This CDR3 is CASSPRRAGGLFF. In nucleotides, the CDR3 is TGTGCCAGTAGTCCCCGTAGGGCAGGGGGACTGTTTTTT.

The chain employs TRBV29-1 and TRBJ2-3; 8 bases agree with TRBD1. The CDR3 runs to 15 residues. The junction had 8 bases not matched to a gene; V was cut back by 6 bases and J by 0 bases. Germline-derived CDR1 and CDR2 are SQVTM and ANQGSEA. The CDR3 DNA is TGCAGCGTCGCGCTTTGGGACAGGAGCACAGATACGCAGTATTTT. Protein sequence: CSVALWDRSTDTQYF.

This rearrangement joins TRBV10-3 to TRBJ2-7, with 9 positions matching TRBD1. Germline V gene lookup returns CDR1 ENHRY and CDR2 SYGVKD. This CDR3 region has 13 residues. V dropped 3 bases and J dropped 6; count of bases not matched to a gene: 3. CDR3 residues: CAISEGTGSEQYF. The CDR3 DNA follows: TGTGCCATCAGTGAAGGGACAGGGTCCGAGCAGTACTTC.

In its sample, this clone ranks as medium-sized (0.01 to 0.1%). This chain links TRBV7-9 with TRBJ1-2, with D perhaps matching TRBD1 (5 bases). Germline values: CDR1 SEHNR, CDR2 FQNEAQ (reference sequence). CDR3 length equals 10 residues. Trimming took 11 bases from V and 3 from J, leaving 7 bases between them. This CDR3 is CAGGDYGYTF. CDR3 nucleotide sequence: TGTGCCGGGGGGGACTATGGCTACACCTTC.

As DNA, the CDR3 is TGTGCCAGCAGTACGACAGGTGGTTCTAGCGGGAGCCACCGCGAGCAGTACTTC. Translating it yields CASSTTGGSSGSHREQYF. This chain connects TRBV5-4 to TRBJ2-7, with 10 bases fitting TRBD2. Germline assignment: CDR1 SGHNT and CDR2 YYREEE (reference sequence). After removal of 5 bases from V and 6 bases from J, the junction contained 20 bases not matched to a gene. This CDR3 region has 18 residues.

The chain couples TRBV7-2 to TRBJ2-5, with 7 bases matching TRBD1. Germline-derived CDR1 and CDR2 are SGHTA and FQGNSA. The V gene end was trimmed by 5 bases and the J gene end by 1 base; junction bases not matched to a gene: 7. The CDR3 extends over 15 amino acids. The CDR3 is CASSRDSGIQETQYF. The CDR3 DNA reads TGTGCCAGCAGCCGGGACAGTGGGATCCAAGAGACCCAGTACTTC.

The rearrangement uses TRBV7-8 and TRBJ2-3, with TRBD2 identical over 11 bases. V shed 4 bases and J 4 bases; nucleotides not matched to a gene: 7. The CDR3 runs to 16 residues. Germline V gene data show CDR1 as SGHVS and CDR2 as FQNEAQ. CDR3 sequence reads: CASSSSGRRFSDTQYF. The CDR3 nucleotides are TGTGCCAGCAGCTCTAGCGGGAGGAGGTTTTCAGATACGCAGTATTTT.

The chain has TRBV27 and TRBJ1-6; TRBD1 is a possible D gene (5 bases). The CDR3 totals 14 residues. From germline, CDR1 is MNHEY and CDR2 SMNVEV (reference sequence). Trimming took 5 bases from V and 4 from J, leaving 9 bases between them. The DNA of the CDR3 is TGTGCCAGCAGTAAAACAGGTTATAATTCACCCCTCCACTTT. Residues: CASSKTGYNSPLHF.

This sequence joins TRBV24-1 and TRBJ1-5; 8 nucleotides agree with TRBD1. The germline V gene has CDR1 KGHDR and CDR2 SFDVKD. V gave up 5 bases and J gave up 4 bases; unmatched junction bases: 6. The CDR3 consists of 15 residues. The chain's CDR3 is CATSAGQAGNQPQHF. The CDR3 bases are TGTGCCACCAGTGCGGGACAGGCGGGGAATCAGCCCCAGCATTTT.

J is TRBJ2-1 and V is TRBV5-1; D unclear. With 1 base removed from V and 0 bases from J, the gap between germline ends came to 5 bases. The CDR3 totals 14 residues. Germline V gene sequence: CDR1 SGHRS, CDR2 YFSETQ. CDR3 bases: TGCGCCAGCAGCTTGTTGAGCTCCTACAATGAGCAGTTCTTC. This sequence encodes CASSLLSSYNEQFF.

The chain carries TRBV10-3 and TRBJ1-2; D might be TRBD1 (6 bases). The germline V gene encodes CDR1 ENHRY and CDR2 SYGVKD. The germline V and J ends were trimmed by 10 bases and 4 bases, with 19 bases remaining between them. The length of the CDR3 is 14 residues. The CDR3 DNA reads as TGTGCCACAACTTCAGGGGAGGGGCCCTATGGCTACACCTTC. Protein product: CATTSGEGPYGYTF.

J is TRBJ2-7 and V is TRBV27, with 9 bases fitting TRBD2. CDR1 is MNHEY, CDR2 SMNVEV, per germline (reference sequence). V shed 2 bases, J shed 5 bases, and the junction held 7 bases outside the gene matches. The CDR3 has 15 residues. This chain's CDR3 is CASSLRLAGMNEQYF. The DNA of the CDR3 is TGTGCCAGCAGTTTACGGCTAGCGGGAATGAACGAGCAGTACTTC.